The clone carrying this T cell receptor beta chain was recorded once. The CDR3 is made up of 16 amino acids. V lost 3 bases to trimming and J lost 7 bases; unmatched junction nucleotides: 10. Germline V lookup: CDR1 MNHNS, CDR2 SASEGT. Using immunoSEQ multiplex PCR, the repertoire was profiled, and TCRdb retains in-frame clones only, with some absent. Seen here are some 270,000 clones, roughly nine tenths observed once, and the top ten hold 2% to 2.5%. This sample was taken from a study of blood T cell repertoires in COVID-19. Sequenced sample: peripheral blood. The sequence came from a man over 45 with acute or convalescent COVID-19. The rearrangement links TRBV6-1 to TRBJ2-7, with 12 bases lining up with TRBD2. Here the CDR3 reads CASSDQPSGGAQEQYF. CDR3 in DNA: TGTGCCAGCAGTGACCAACCTAGCGGGGGGGCTCAGGAGCAGTACTTC.